These T cell receptor beta chains were read from a single sample in a study of blood T cell repertoires in COVID-19. The method was immunoSEQ multiplex PCR; TCRdb's version includes in-frame clones alone and lacks a portion of them. In the table there are about 210,000 clones, approximately 84% of which are singletons. Input material: peripheral blood. The receptors were sampled from a woman aged 80 or over with COVID-19, enrolled during active disease. Both conserved end residues are part of each CDR3. D genes are given only for firm matches. Where a row states a size, it is once, few, many or the class of an expanded clone; other rows omit it.

j_gene	abundance	v_gene	d_gene	CDR3nt	CDR3aa
TRBJ1-4	.	TRBV4-1	.	TGCGCCAGCAGCCAAGATCCCGGAAGGGGGTATGAAAAACTGTTTTTT	CASSQDPGRGYEKLFF
TRBJ1-6	.	TRBV21-1	.	TGTGCCAGCATAGAGCTTTTGGATAATTCACCCCTCCACTTT	CASIELLDNSPLHF
TRBJ2-7	.	TRBV25-1	TRBD2	TGTGCCAGCAGTGAAGGGGAGGGTAGGTACGAGCAGTACTTC	CASSEGEGRYEQYF
TRBJ1-1	few	TRBV7-9	.	TGTGCCAGCAGCTTAGGGGGCGCTCCACGAGAAGCTTTCTTT	CASSLGGAPREAFF
TRBJ1-2	.	TRBV18	TRBD1	TGTGCCAGCTCACCTCGGACAGGGGAGAACTATGGCTACACCTTC	CASSPRTGENYGYTF
TRBJ2-5	once	TRBV12-3/TRBV12-4	TRBD2	TGTGCCAGCAGTTGGGGGGGAGAGACCCAGTACTTC	CASSWGGETQYF
TRBJ1-2	.	TRBV18	TRBD1	TGTGCCAGCTCACCGATAAATCCCGGCTTGGGACAGGGGGCCGGTCTCGGCTACACCTTC	CASSPINPGLGQGAGLGYTF
TRBJ2-5	.	TRBV5-1	TRBD2	TGCGCCAGCAGCTTGACTAGCGGGAGGGAGACCCAGTACTTC	CASSLTSGRETQYF
TRBJ2-7	.	TRBV5-6	.	TGTGCCAGCAGCCTTCAGATCTACGAGCAGTACTTC	CASSLQIYEQYF
TRBJ2-2	.	TRBV12-3/TRBV12-4	.	TGTGCCAGCAGTCCCAGGGCCGGGGAGCTGTTTTTT	CASSPRAGELFF
TRBJ1-6	.	TRBV2	TRBD1	TGTGCCAGCGTACAGGGGTGGGATTCACCCCTCCACTTT	CASVQGWDSPLHF
TRBJ1-1	.	TRBV10-3	TRBD1	TGTGCCACCCGGGACAGGGCGGCAAACACTGAAGCTTTCTTT	CATRDRAANTEAFF
TRBJ1-5	.	TRBV2	TRBD1	TGTGCCAGTAGGGGGCTTGGCAATCAGCCCCAGCATTTT	CASRGLGNQPQHF
TRBJ2-7	few	TRBV5-1	.	TGCGCCAGCAGCTTGGAAGCCGCAGGGACCTACGAGCAGTACTTC	CASSLEAAGTYEQYF
TRBJ1-1	.	TRBV2	.	TGTGCCAGCAGTGAAGCGCCAGCCGAGGTGACTGAAGCTTTCTTT	CASSEAPAEVTEAFF
TRBJ2-7	.	TRBV7-8	TRBD2	TGTGCCAGCAGCCGAGACCCCCGGGACTACCGTCCCTACGAGCAGTACTTC	CASSRDPRDYRPYEQYF
TRBJ1-1	.	TRBV3-1/TRBV3-2	.	TGTGCCAGCAGCCAAATGCCTTCCGGGTCGAACACTGAAGCTTTCTTT	CASSQMPSGSNTEAFF
TRBJ2-7	.	TRBV5-5	TRBD2	TGTGCCAGCAGCTTGGGACTAGCGGGCCTCTCCTACGAGCAGTACTTC	CASSLGLAGLSYEQYF
TRBJ1-1	.	TRBV25-1	.	TGTGCCAGCAGTGAATATGGGGGGGGCACTGAAGCTTTCTTT	CASSEYGGGTEAFF
TRBJ2-7	few	TRBV5-1	TRBD1	TGCGCCAGCAGCTTGGAACAGGGGATCGGGCAGTACTTC	CASSLEQGIGQYF
TRBJ1-2	.	TRBV27	TRBD1	TGTGCCAGCAGTCCACGCGGACAGGGCAGATATGGCTACACCTTC	CASSPRGQGRYGYTF
TRBJ2-7	.	TRBV7-7	TRBD1	TGTGCTAGCAGCTTAGAGGGTACCGGGACAGGCTTGTACGAGCAGTACTTC	CASSLEGTGTGLYEQYF
TRBJ2-7	.	TRBV4-1	TRBD1	TGCGCCAGCAGCCAAGTTGGGACAGGGCAATACGAGCAGTACTTC	CASSQVGTGQYEQYF